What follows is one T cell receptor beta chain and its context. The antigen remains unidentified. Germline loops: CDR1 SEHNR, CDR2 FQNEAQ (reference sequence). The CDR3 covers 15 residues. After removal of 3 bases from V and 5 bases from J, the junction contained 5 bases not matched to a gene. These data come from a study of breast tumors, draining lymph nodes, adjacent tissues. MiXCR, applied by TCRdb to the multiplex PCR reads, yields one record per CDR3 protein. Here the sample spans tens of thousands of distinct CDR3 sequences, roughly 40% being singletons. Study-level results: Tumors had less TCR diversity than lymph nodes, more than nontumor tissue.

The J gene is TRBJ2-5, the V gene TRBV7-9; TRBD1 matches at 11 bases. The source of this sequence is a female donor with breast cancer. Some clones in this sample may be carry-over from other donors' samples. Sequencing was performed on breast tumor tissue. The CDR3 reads CASSFDGQGAETQYF. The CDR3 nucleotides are TGTGCCAGCAGCTTCGACGGACAGGGGGCGGAGACCCAGTACTTC.